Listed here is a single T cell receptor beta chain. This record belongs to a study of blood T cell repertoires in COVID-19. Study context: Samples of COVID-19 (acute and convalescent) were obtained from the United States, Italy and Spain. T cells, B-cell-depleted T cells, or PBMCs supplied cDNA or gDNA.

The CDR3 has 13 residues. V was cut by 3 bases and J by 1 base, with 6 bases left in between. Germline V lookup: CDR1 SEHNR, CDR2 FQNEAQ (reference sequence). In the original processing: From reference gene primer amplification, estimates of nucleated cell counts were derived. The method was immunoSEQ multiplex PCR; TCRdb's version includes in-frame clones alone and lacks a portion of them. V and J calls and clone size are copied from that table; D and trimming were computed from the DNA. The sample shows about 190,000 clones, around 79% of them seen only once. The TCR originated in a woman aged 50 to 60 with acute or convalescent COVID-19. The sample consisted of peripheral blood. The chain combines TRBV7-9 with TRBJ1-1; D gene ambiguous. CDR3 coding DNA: TGTGCCAGCAGCTTGTCTTCGAACACTGAAGCTTTCTTT. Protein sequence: CASSLSSNTEAFF. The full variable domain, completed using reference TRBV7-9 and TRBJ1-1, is DTGVSQNPRHKITKRGQNVTFRCDPISEHNRLYWYRQTLGQGPEFLTYFQNEAQLEKSRLLSDRFSAERPKGSFSTLEIQRTEQGDSAMYLCASSLSSNTEAFFGQGTRLTVV.